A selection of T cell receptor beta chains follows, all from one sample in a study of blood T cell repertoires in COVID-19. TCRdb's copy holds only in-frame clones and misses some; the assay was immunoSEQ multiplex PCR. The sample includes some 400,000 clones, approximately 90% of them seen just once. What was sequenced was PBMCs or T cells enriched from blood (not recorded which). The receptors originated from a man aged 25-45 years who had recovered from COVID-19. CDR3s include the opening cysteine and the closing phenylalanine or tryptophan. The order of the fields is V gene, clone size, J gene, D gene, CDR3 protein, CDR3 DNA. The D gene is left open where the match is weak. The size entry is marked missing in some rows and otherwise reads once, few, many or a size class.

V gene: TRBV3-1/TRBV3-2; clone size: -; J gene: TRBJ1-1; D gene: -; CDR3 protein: CASSHRRADLNTEAFF; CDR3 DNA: TGTGCCAGCAGCCACCGACGGGCGGACTTGAACACTGAAGCTTTCTTT
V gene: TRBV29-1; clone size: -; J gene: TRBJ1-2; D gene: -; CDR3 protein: CSVPLPDSYGYTF; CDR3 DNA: TGCAGCGTCCCTTTACCGGACAGTTATGGCTACACCTTC
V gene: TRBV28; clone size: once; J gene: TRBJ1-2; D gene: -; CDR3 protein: CASSQTQGRGYGYTF; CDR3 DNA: TGTGCCAGCAGTCAAACTCAGGGGCGGGGGTATGGCTACACCTTC
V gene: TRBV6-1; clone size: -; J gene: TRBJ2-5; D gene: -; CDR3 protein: CASSEDSLGTQYF; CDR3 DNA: TGTGCCAGCAGTGAGGACAGCCTGGGGACCCAGTACTTC
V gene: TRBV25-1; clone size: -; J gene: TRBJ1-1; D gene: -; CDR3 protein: CASSGLARGIDTEAFF; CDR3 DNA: TGTGCCAGCAGTGGGTTGGCGCGGGGCATCGACACTGAAGCTTTCTTT
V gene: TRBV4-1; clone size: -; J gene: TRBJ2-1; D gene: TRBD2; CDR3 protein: CASSQDRSREGWNEQFF; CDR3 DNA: TGCGCCAGCAGCCAAGATCGCTCGCGGGAGGGGTGGAATGAGCAGTTCTTC
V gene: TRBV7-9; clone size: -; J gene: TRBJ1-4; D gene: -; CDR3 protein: CASSSFGGLDEKLFF; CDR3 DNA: TGTGCCAGCAGCTCTTTCGGGGGGTTGGATGAAAAACTGTTTTTT
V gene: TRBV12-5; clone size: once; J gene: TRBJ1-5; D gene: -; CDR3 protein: CASGLVVQGYSQPQHF; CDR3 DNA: TGTGCTAGTGGTTTGGTCGTTCAGGGATACTCTCAGCCCCAGCATTTT
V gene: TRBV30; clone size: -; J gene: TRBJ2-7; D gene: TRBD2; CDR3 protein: CAWSPTGGGLEQYF; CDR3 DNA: TGTGCCTGGAGTCCGACCGGCGGGGGACTGGAGCAGTACTTC
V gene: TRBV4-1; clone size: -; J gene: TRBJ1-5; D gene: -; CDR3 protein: CASSQAGRGSNQPQHF; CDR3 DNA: TGCGCCAGCAGCCAGGCGGGAAGGGGTAGCAATCAGCCCCAGCATTTT
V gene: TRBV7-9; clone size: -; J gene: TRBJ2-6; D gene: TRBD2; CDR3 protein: CASSRSGTSLPGANVLTF; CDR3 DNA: TGTGCCAGCAGCCGTTCGGGGACTAGCCTCCCTGGGGCCAACGTCCTGACTTTC
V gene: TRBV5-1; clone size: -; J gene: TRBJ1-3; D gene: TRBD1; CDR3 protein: CASSGGTESGNTIYF; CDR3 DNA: TGCGCCAGCAGCGGGGGGACAGAAAGTGGAAACACCATATATTTT
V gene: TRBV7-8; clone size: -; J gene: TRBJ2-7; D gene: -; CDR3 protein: CASSLTVARDNAYEQYF; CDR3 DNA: TGTGCCAGCAGCTTAACGGTCGCCCGGGACAACGCCTACGAGCAGTACTTC
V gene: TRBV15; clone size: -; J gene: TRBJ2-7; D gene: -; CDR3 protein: CATSRDVADYEQYF; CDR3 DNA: TGTGCCACCAGCAGAGATGTTGCAGACTACGAGCAGTACTTC
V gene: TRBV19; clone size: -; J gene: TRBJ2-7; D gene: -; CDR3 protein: CATSSLAEEQYF; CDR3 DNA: TGTGCCACTTCTTCGCTCGCGGAAGAGCAGTACTTC
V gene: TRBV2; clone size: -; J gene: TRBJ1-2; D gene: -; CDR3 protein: CASSAQADLSYTF; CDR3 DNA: TGTGCCAGCAGTGCTCAGGCTGATTTGAGCTACACCTTC
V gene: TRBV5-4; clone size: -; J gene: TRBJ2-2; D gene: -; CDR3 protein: CASSNSRTNTGELFF; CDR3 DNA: TGTGCCAGCAGCAACTCCAGGACGAACACCGGGGAGCTGTTTTTT
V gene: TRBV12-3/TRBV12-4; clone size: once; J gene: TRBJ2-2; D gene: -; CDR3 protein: CASSFSGTGELFF; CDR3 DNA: TGTGCCAGCAGTTTTTCAGGGACCGGGGAGCTGTTTTTT
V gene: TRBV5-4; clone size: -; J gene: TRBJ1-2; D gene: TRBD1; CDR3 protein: CASSLRGTGGHGYTF; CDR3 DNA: TGTGCCAGCAGCCTTCGCGGGACAGGGGGACATGGCTACACCTTC
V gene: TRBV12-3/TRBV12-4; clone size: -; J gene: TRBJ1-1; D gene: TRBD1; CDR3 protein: CASSLYRGTEAFF; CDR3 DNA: TGTGCCAGCAGTTTATACAGGGGAACTGAAGCTTTCTTT
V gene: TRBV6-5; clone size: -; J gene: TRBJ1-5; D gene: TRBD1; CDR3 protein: CASRPGDRNQPQHF; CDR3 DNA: TGTGCCAGCCGACCCGGGGACAGAAATCAGCCCCAGCATTTT
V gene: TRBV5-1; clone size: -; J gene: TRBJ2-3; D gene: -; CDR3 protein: CASSLRGGAKDTQYF; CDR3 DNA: TGCGCCAGCAGCCTTAGGGGGGGAGCCAAAGATACGCAGTATTTT
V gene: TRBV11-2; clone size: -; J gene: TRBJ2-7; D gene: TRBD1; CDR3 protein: CASSLGQGNSYEQYF; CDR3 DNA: TGTGCCAGCAGCTTAGGACAGGGCAATTCCTACGAGCAGTACTTC
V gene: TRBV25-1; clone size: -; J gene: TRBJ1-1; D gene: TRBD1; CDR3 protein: CASSEDRGNTEAFF; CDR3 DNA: TGTGCCAGCAGTGAAGACAGGGGGAACACTGAAGCTTTCTTT
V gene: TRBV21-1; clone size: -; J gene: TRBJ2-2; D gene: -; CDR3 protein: CASSATSRQLFF; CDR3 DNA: TGTGCCAGCAGCGCAACTAGTAGGCAGCTGTTTTTT
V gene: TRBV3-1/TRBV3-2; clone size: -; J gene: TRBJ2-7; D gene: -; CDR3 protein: CASSPGHRYEQYF; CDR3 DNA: TGTGCCAGCAGCCCGGGACACCGTTACGAGCAGTACTTC
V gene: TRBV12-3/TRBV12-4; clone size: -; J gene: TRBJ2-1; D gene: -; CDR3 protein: CASSFGSDEQFF; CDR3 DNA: TGTGCCAGCAGTTTCGGAAGCGATGAGCAGTTCTTC
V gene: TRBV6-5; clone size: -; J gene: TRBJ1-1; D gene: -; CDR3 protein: CASRTDFGARGSAFF; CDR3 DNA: TGTGCCAGCAGGACCGATTTTGGGGCGCGGGGGTCGGCTTTCTTT
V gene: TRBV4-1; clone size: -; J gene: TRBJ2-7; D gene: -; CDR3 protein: CASSQIPLRDKSGEQYF; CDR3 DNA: TGCGCCAGCAGCCAAATCCCCCTGCGGGATAAGTCCGGCGAGCAGTACTTC
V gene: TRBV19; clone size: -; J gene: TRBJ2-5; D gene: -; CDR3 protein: CASSIVPGETQYF; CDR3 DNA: TGTGCCAGTAGTATAGTTCCGGGGGAGACCCAGTACTTC
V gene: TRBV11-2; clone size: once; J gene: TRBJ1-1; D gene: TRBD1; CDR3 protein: CASSKARRDRGQGVWAFF; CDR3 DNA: TGTGCCAGCAGCAAAGCCCGACGGGACAGGGGGCAAGGGGTGTGGGCTTTCTTT
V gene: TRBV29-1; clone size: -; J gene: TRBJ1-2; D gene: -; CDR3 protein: CSASLRVGYGYTF; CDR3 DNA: TGCAGCGCTTCTCTCAGGGTCGGCTATGGCTACACCTTC
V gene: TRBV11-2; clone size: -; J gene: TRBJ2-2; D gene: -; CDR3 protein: CASSLPDSSNTGELFF; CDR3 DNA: TGTGCCAGCAGCTTACCGGACAGCTCGAACACCGGGGAGCTGTTTTTT
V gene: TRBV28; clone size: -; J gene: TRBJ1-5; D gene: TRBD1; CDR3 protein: CASSTPPGGSNQPQHF; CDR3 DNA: TGTGCCAGCAGTACACCCCCAGGGGGTAGCAATCAGCCCCAGCATTTT
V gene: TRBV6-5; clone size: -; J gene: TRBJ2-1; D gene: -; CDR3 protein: CASGFPAYNEQFF; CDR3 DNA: TGTGCCAGCGGCTTCCCCGCCTACAATGAGCAGTTCTTC
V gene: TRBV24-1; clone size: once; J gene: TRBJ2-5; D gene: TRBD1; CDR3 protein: CATDHRGEETQYF; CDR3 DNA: TGTGCCACCGACCACAGGGGGGAAGAGACCCAGTACTTC
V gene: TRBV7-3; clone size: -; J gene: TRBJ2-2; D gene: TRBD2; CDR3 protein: CASSLIGGRANTGELFF; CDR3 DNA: TGTGCCAGCAGCTTAATCGGCGGGAGGGCGAACACCGGGGAGCTGTTTTTT
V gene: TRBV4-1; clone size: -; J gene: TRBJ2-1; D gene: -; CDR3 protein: CASSQRGSLPGYEQFF; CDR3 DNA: TGCGCCAGCAGCCAGAGGGGGTCGCTCCCGGGGTATGAGCAGTTCTTC
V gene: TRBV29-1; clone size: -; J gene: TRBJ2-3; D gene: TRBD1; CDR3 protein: CSVDRDANTQYF; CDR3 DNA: TGCAGCGTCGACAGGGATGCGAATACGCAGTATTTT
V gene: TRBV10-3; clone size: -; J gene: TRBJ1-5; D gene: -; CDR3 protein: CAISRTEDQPQHF; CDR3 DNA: TGTGCCATCAGCCGGACAGAGGATCAGCCCCAGCATTTT
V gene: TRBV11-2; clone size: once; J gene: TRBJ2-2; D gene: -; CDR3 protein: CASSLGPRIPFF; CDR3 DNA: TGTGCCAGCAGCTTAGGGCCCAGGATCCCGTTTTTT
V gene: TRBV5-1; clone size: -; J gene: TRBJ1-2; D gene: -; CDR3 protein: CASSLRQDNYGYTF; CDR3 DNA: TGCGCCAGCAGCCTACGACAAGATAACTATGGCTACACCTTC
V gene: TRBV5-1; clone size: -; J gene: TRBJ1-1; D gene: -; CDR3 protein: CASSLDRAVGTEAFF; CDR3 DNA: TGCGCCAGCAGCTTGGACAGGGCCGTGGGCACTGAAGCTTTCTTT
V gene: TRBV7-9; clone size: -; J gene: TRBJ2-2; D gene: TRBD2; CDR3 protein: CASSISGSGTGELFF; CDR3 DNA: TGTGCCAGCAGCATTAGCGGGAGTGGCACCGGGGAGCTGTTTTTT
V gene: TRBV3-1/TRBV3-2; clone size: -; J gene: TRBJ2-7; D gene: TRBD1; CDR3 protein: CASSSTGGRAEQYF; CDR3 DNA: TGTGCCAGCAGTTCAACAGGGGGAAGGGCAGAGCAGTACTTC
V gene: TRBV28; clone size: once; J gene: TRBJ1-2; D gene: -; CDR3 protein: CASSSGQLFGYTF; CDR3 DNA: TGTGCCAGCAGTTCCGGACAGCTATTTGGCTACACCTTC
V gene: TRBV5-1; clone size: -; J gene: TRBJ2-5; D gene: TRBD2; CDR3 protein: CASSTGTTQETQYF; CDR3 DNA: TGCGCCAGCAGCACGGGGACTACCCAAGAGACCCAGTACTTC
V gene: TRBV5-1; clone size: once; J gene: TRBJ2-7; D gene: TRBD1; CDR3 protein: CASSFRQGTPYEQYF; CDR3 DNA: TGCGCCAGCAGCTTCCGACAGGGGACCCCCTACGAGCAGTACTTC
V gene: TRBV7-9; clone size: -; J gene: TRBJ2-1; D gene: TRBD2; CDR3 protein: CASSQLAGLYNEQFF; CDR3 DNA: TGTGCCAGCAGCCAACTAGCGGGACTCTACAATGAGCAGTTCTTC
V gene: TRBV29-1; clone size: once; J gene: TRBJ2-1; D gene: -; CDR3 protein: CSVDFWGSGNEQFF; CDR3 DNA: TGCAGCGTTGATTTCTGGGGGAGCGGGAATGAGCAGTTCTTC
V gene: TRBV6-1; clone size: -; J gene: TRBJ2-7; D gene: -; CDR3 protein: CASSDARAAHF; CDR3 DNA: TGTGCCAGCAGTGATGCGAGGGCCGCCCACTTC
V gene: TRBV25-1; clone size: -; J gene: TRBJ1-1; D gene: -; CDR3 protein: CASSIGGHFAEAFF; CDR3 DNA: TGTGCCAGTAGCATCGGGGGGCATTTCGCTGAAGCTTTCTTT
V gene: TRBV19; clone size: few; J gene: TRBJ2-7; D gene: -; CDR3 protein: CASSAAGVSSYEQYF; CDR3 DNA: TGTGCCAGTAGTGCAGCAGGGGTGAGCTCCTACGAGCAGTACTTC